The clone carrying this T cell receptor (beta chain) was counted once. This sample is part of a study of shared clonotypes between healthy human individuals. Using immunoSEQ multiplex PCR, the repertoire was profiled, and TCRdb retains in-frame clones only, with some absent. The sample contains some 1.4 million clones, roughly 96% of which appear only once. The CDR3 covers 15 residues. Trimming pared 4 bases from V and 0 bases from J, leaving 10 bases between. CDR1 and CDR2 from the germline V gene are SGHRS and YFSETQ. This clonotype originated in a young man in good health. V is TRBV5-1 and J is TRBJ1-4; weak D call: TRBD1 (5 bases). Source material: naive CD4+ T cells sorted from blood. Documented subset: CD45RA+ positively selected. CDR3 nucleotides: TGCGCCAGCAGCCAGATGACAGCAACTAATGAAAAACTGTTTTTT. Protein product: CASSQMTATNEKLFF.